The entry below gives a single T cell receptor beta chain sequence along with its context. This could be a read error, since a much larger clone is one nucleotide away. The CDR3 has 15 residues. From germline, CDR1 is SGHNT and CDR2 YYREEE (reference sequence). This sample stems from a study of T-cell reconstitution after alpha-beta-depleted transplantation in children. Preparation of the TCRbeta library involved a method that used unique molecular identifiers. TCRdb itself ran the PCR reads through MiXCR, one entry per CDR3 protein. The sample includes about 400,000 distinct CDR3 sequences, more than 10% of them seen just once.

The chain recombines TRBV5-4 with TRBJ1-1; a possible D gene is TRBD1 (6 bases). This specimen was PBMCs, taken from the stem cell graft. The receptor was isolated from a human donor who donated a stem cell graft to a child with Fanconi anemia. The CDR3 DNA reads as TGTGCCAGCAGCTTAGACGGGGGCCTGAACTCTGAAGCTTTCTTT. It encodes CASSLDGGLNSEAFF.